The 13 T cell receptor beta chains reported below all come from one sample, sequenced in a study of shared clonotypes between healthy human individuals. CD45RO negativity and positive selection for CCR7 defined naive CD8 cells, a population that excluded terminally differentiated effector memory CD45RA+ cells. Assay used: immunoSEQ multiplex PCR; TCRdb lists only in-frame clones, some missing. The top ten clones hold 0.3% of a sample with about 580,000 clones, 98% of them seen once. Sample: naive CD8+ T cells sorted from blood. The receptors were sampled from a man aged 30-40 years in good health.

The chain has TRBV7-9 and TRBJ1-5; D not resolved. V was clipped by 4 bases and J by 0 bases, with 7 bases between them. There are 14 residues in the CDR3. Germline assignment: CDR1 SEHNR and CDR2 FQNEAQ (reference sequence). The CDR3 region is CASSSGYSNQPQHF. The CDR3 DNA sequence: TGTGCCAGCAGCTCGGGTTATAGCAATCAGCCCCAGCATTTT.

The CDR3 here is CASSYRVPDRRYYTF. The CDR3 nucleotides read TGTGCCAGCAGTTATAGGGTTCCGGACAGGCGATACTACACCTTC. This sequence joins TRBV6-5 and TRBJ1-2, with TRBD1 matching 7 bases. CDR1 is MNHEY and CDR2 is SVGAGI in the germline V gene. The CDR3 totals 15 residues. Trimming took 3 bases from V and 10 from J; bases not matched to a gene: 14.

The J gene is TRBJ1-4, the V gene TRBV5-6; D possibly corresponds to TRBD1 (5 bases). The CDR3 runs 14 residues. The V and J ends lost 3 bases and 5 bases respectively, with 11 bases between them. CDR1 and CDR2 (germline): SGHDT, YYEEEE. The CDR3 reads CASSWDGSNEKLFF. DNA of the CDR3: TGTGCCAGCAGCTGGGACGGATCGAATGAAAAACTGTTTTTT.

In regard to this clone: Distinct nucleotide sequences in the sample also encode this CDR3. The chain joins TRBV25-1 to TRBJ1-4; unclear D gene. CDR1 and CDR2 (germline): MGHDK, SYGVNS. The CDR3 contains 12 residues. V shed 8 bases and J shed 7 bases, with 11 bases lying between them. CDR3 amino acids: CASSYLGEKLFF. CDR3 DNA: TGTGCCAGCTCTTATTTAGGTGAAAAACTGTTTTTT.

The chain has TRBV11-2 and TRBJ2-1; 7 positions match TRBD2. J lost 7 bases, V lost 1 base, and 10 bases had no gene match. The CDR3 is 16 amino acids. The germline gives CDR1 SGHAT, CDR2 FQNNGV. In nucleotides, the CDR3 is TGTGCCAGCAGCTTAGGCTTCGCGGGAGAGTCGAATGAGCAGTTCTTC. As protein: CASSLGFAGESNEQFF.

The chain has TRBV18 and TRBJ2-7; the D gene is possibly TRBD1 (5 bases). V was trimmed by 1 base and J by 6 bases, leaving 13 bases between them. The germline V gene encodes CDR1 KGHSH and CDR2 LQKENI. This CDR3 has 14 residues. CDR3 region: CASSPRGPPTEQYF. CDR3 coding DNA: TGTGCCAGCTCACCACGGGGCCCTCCGACCGAGCAGTACTTC.

The chain joins TRBV7-9 to TRBJ2-7, with 7 positions matching TRBD2. Losses at the gene ends were 5 bases for V and 2 bases for J; bases not matched to a gene: 6. From germline, CDR1 is SEHNR and CDR2 FQNEAQ (reference sequence). The CDR3 has 14 amino acids. CDR3 in DNA: TGTGCCAGCAGCCCGCCCAGCGGGGCCTACGAGCAGTACTTC. Protein sequence: CASSPPSGAYEQYF.

The chain joins TRBV6-5 to TRBJ2-1; no clear D. Trimming took 2 bases from V and 5 from J, leaving 4 bases between them. The CDR3 is made up of 12 amino acids. Per germline, CDR1 MNHEY and CDR2 SVGAGI. In nucleotides, the CDR3 is TGTGCCAGCAGTTACCGGGACAATGAGCAGTTCTTC. This codes for CASSYRDNEQFF.

The chain has TRBV29-1 and TRBJ2-7; no clear D gene. V was pared by 4 bases and J by 6 bases, with 13 bases between. The germline gives CDR1 SQVTM, CDR2 ANQGSEA. There are 12 residues in the CDR3. The DNA for the CDR3 is TGCAGCGTTGTGGTGGCCTCGGGCGAGCAGTACTTC. Translating it yields CSVVVASGEQYF.

This sequence joins TRBV5-4 and TRBJ2-6; 8 bases map to TRBD2. With 1 base clipped from V and 0 bases from J, the junction kept 6 bases outside the gene matches. Germline CDR1 SGHNT, CDR2 YYREEE (reference sequence). This CDR3 is 18 amino acids long. The CDR3 loop is CASSLPVLAVSGANVLTF. The CDR3 DNA is TGTGCCAGCAGCTTGCCAGTACTAGCGGTCTCTGGGGCCAACGTCCTGACTTTC.

This chain connects TRBV27 to TRBJ2-7; weak D call: TRBD2 (5 bases). Deletions cut 3 bases from V and 6 bases from J, with 12 bases between. CDR1 is MNHEY, CDR2 SMNVEV, per germline (reference sequence). The CDR3 runs 13 residues. This CDR3 is CASSLDSRGEQYF. Written as DNA, the CDR3 is TGTGCCAGCAGTTTGGACTCTCGGGGCGAGCAGTACTTC.

The V call is TRBV5-4, the J call TRBJ1-5; D may be TRBD1 (6 bases). This CDR3 has 14 residues. Between the trimmed V and J ends, which lost 1 base and 6 bases, there was a span of 11 bases. Germline CDR1 and CDR2: SGHNT and YYREEE (reference sequence). This chain's CDR3 is CASSLWGAAQPQHF. CDR3 DNA: TGTGCCAGCAGCTTGTGGGGGGCCGCTCAGCCCCAGCATTTT. Full variable domain (rest looked up from reference TRBV5-4 and TRBJ1-5): ETGVTQSPTHLIKTRGQQVTLRCSSQSGHNTVSWYQQALGQGPQFIFQYYREEENGRGNFPPRFSGLQFPNYSSELNVNALELDDSALYLCASSLWGAAQPQHFGDGTRLSIL.

This chain connects TRBV15 to TRBJ2-1; 7 bases are a match to TRBD1. This CDR3 has 16 residues. Germline loops: CDR1 LNHNV, CDR2 YYDKDF (reference sequence). V was pared by 2 bases and J by 7 bases, with 11 bases of the junction left unmatched. CDR3 DNA sequence: TGTGCCACCAGCAGACCCGACAGGGCCTTAGAGAATGAGCAGTTCTTC. Encoded protein: CATSRPDRALENEQFF.